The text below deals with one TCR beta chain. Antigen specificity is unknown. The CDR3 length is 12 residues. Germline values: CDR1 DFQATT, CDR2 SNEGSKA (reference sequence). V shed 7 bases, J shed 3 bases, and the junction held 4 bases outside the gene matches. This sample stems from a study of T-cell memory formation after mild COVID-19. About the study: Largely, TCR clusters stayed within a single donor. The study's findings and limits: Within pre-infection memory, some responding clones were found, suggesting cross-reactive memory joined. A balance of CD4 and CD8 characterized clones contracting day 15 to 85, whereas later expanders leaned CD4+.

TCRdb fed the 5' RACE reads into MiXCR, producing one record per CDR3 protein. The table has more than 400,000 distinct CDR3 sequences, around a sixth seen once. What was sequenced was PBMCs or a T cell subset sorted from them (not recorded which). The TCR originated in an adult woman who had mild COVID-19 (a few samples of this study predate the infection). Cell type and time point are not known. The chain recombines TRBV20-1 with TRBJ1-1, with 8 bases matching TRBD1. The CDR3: CSDRTGHTEAFF. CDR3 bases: TGCAGTGACCGGACAGGGCACACTGAAGCTTTCTTT.